The 15 T cell receptor beta chains below come from one sample, sequenced in a study of siplizumab effects on memory and regulatory T cells. Using immunoSEQ multiplex PCR, the repertoire was profiled, and TCRdb retains in-frame clones only, with some absent. Of about 100,000 clones in the sample, roughly 93% were seen once. Sequenced sample: non-Treg CD4+ T cells sorted from blood. These receptors were collected from a human donor in good health.

In nucleotides, the CDR3 is TGTGCCAGCAGCTTAGGAGGGGGCGCAGGCACTGAAGCTTTCTTT. It codes for CASSLGGGAGTEAFF. The chain recombines TRBV7-9 with TRBJ1-1; 7 bases line up with TRBD1. V was clipped by 1 base and J by 4 bases; unmatched bases: 6. CDR1 is SEHNR and CDR2 is FQNEAQ in the germline V gene (reference sequence). The CDR3 is 15 amino acids.

The V gene is TRBV16, the J gene TRBJ2-3; D is uncertain. V gave up 0 bases and J gave up 6 bases, with 10 bases separating them. This CDR3 has 14 amino acids. Germline loops: CDR1 KGHSY, CDR2 FQNENV. CDR3 in amino acids: CASSQSSSVDTQYF. In nucleotides, the CDR3 is TGTGCCAGCAGCCAATCCTCGTCAGTGGATACGCAGTATTTT. Based on the CDR3 plus reference TRBV16 and TRBJ2-3, the full variable domain is GEEVAQTPKHLVRGEGQKAKLYCAPIKGHSYVFWYQQVLKNEFKFLISFQNENVFDETGMPKERFSAKCLPNSPCSLEIQATKLEDSAVYFCASSQSSSVDTQYFGPGTRLTVL.

The chain employs TRBV6-5 and TRBJ1-3; D might be TRBD1 (6 bases). V was cut by 6 bases and J by 1 base, with 10 bases left in between. The CDR3 totals 14 residues. CDR1 is MNHEY, CDR2 SVGAGI, per germline. The CDR3 protein is CASRPRGSGNTIYF. Written as DNA, the CDR3 is TGTGCCAGCAGGCCGAGGGGGTCTGGAAACACCATATATTTT.

The chain links TRBV5-1 to TRBJ2-7; TRBD2 matches 13 bases. V gave up 2 bases and J gave up 6 bases; unmatched junction bases: 11. The CDR3 runs to 17 residues. Looked up from germline, CDR1 is SGHRS and CDR2 is YFSETQ. The CDR3 protein is CASSFTVGTSGTREQYF. As DNA, the CDR3 is TGCGCCAGCAGCTTCACAGTTGGGACTAGCGGGACGCGCGAGCAGTACTTC.

The chain has TRBV19 and TRBJ1-2; TRBD1 matches 7 bases. The CDR3 contains 15 residues. Germline V gives CDR1 LNHDA, CDR2 SQIVND (reference sequence). V shed 5 bases, J shed 9 bases, and the junction held 15 bases outside the gene matches. This CDR3 is CASSPGWDSYLSYTF. The CDR3 DNA reads as TGTGCCAGTAGTCCGGGGTGGGACAGCTATTTGAGCTACACCTTC.

This rearrangement joins TRBV5-1 to TRBJ1-5; D is unclear. The germline V and J ends were trimmed by 4 bases and 11 bases, with 25 bases remaining between them. The CDR3 sequence is 16 residues long. Germline assignment: CDR1 SGHRS and CDR2 YFSETQ. For the CDR3, the DNA is TGCGCCAGCAGCCACCATGCGGTGAAAAAGAAATCAGCCCAGCATTTT. The encoded protein is CASSHHAVKKKSAQHF.

The rearrangement links TRBV14 to TRBJ2-7, with TRBD1 identical over 9 bases. The V segment lost 2 bases and the J segment 7 bases; nucleotides outside the gene matches: 6. Germline V gives CDR1 SGHDN, CDR2 FVKESK. The length of the CDR3 is 14 residues. The CDR3 protein is CASSQRTGEGEQYF. Here the CDR3 DNA reads TGTGCCAGCAGCCAACGGACAGGGGAAGGGGAGCAGTACTTC.

This chain uses TRBV28 with TRBJ2-7; the D call may be TRBD1 or TRBD2 (5 bases each). V was pared by 6 bases and J by 6 bases, with 21 bases between. CDR3 length: 15 amino acids. Germline CDR1 and CDR2: MDHEN and SYDVKM. As DNA, the CDR3 is TGTGCCAGCAGGCCCCCGGGACCGGCATCGTTCGAGCAGTACTTC. Its translation: CASRPPGPASFEQYF.

In nucleotides, the CDR3 is TGCGCCAGCCACCAATCGGGGGCGAACACTGAAGCTTTCTTT. This codes for CASHQSGANTEAFF. The rearrangement uses TRBV5-1 and TRBJ1-1; TRBD1 is a possible D gene (6 bases). Germline V gene sequence: CDR1 SGHRS, CDR2 YFSETQ. This CDR3 contains 14 residues. Trimming cost V 7 bases and J 1 base, with 14 bases left between them.

This chain connects TRBV27 to TRBJ1-1; D might be TRBD1 (6 bases). Germline V gene sequence: CDR1 MNHEY, CDR2 SMNVEV (reference sequence). Trimming took off 2 bases at V and 4 bases at J, with 20 bases between the two ends. The CDR3 totals 17 residues. CDR3 region: CASSLIGVRGAGTEAFF. The CDR3 DNA reads as TGTGCCAGCAGTTTAATCGGGGTACGGGGGGCCGGCACTGAAGCTTTCTTT.

J is TRBJ2-3 and V is TRBV4-2, with a possible D match to TRBD2 (6 bases). Germline loops: CDR1 LGHNA, CDR2 YNFKEQ. CDR3 size: 18 residues. V was pared by 0 bases and J by 1 base, with 17 bases between. The CDR3 sequence is CASSQESKTGAGTDTQYF. CDR3 coding DNA: TGTGCCAGCAGCCAAGAGTCGAAAACGGGAGCTGGCACAGATACGCAGTATTTT.

The rearrangement links TRBV4-1 to TRBJ2-7; D is uncertain. Germline lookup yields CDR1 MGHRA and CDR2 YSYEKL. CDR3 size: 12 residues. V was cut by 1 base and J by 4 bases, with 5 bases left in between. The CDR3 reads CASSQGRYEQYF. The CDR3 DNA is TGCGCCAGCAGCCAAGGTCGGTACGAGCAGTACTTC.

This chain uses TRBV2 with TRBJ2-7; 8 nucleotides align to TRBD2. The junction had 6 bases not matched to a gene; V was cut back by 4 bases and J by 1 base. Germline V gene sequence: CDR1 SNHLY, CDR2 FYNNEI. The CDR3 is made up of 15 amino acids. CDR3 sequence: CASSGGLEVSYEQYF. In DNA form, the CDR3 reads TGTGCCAGCAGTGGGGGACTAGAGGTATCCTACGAGCAGTACTTC.

The chain joins TRBV6-1 to TRBJ1-5; D remains ambiguous. Germline V gene sequence: CDR1 MNHNS, CDR2 SASEGT. Deletions cut 0 bases from V and 3 bases from J, with 12 bases between. This CDR3 is 16 amino acids long. The CDR3 DNA reads TGTGCCAGCAGTGAAGCGTATCGGGTGAACAATCAGCCCCAGCATTTT. It specifies CASSEAYRVNNQPQHF.

This chain connects TRBV7-6 to TRBJ2-3; D call uncertain. V was pared by 4 bases and J by 5 bases, with 10 bases between. The CDR3 extends over 13 amino acids. The germline V gene encodes CDR1 SGHVS and CDR2 FNYEAQ. CDR3 sequence reads: CASSSQTRDTQYF. CDR3 sequence (DNA): TGTGCCAGCAGCTCCCAAACAAGAGATACGCAGTATTTT.